This record concerns one TCR beta chain sequence. Sequencing relied on a cDNA template that was reverse transcribed from extracted RNA. The repertoire was sequenced with immunoSEQ multiplex PCR; TCRdb's copy has only in-frame clones and lacks some. In the table there are around 210,000 clones, less than 65% of which are singletons. The sample comes from a study of CD8+ T cells in alopecia areata. Study in general: It was 6 to 18 months of tofacitinib, and then there were 6 months off drug.

Trimming took off 2 bases at V and 14 bases at J, with 13 bases between the two ends. Germline loops: CDR1 GTSNPN, CDR2 SVGIG (reference sequence). This CDR3 has 11 residues. Treatment indicated: oral pan-JAK inhibitor, 5-10 mg twice daily. The TCR comes from a human donor with alopecia areata. The sample in question was CD4+ T cells sorted from blood, obtained at week 4, from a patient treated with tofacitinib. This chain uses TRBV30 with TRBJ2-1; possibly TRBD1 for D (6 bases). CDR3 in amino acids: CAWSLQGVEFF. As DNA, the CDR3 is TGTGCCTGGAGTCTACAGGGCGTGGAGTTCTTC.